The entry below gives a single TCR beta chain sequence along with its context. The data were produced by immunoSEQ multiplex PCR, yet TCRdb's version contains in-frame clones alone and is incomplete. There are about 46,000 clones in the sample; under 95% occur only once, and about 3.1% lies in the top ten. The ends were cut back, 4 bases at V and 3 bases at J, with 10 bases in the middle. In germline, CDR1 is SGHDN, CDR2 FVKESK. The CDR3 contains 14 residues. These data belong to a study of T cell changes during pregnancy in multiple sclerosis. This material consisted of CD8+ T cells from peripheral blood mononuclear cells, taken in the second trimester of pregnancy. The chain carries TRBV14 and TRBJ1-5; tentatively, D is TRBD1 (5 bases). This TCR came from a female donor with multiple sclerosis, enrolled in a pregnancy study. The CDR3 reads CASSRQGFNQPQHF. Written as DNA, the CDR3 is TGTGCCAGCAGCCGGCAGGGATTCAATCAGCCCCAGCATTTT.